Below are 14 T cell receptor beta chains sequenced from a single sample in a study of T-cell memory formation after mild COVID-19. TCRdb recomputed calls from the 5' RACE reads with MiXCR, one row per CDR3 protein. The data contain 300,000 to 350,000 distinct CDR3 sequences, 19% of them singletons. The sample taken for sequencing was PBMCs or a T cell subset sorted from them (not recorded which). The receptor source for this set is a young man who had mild COVID-19 (a few samples of this study predate the infection). Cell type and time point are not known.

This clonotype has ten or more counts. J is TRBJ2-1 and V is TRBV20-1; D uncertain. Germline CDR1 and CDR2: DFQATT and SNEGSKA (reference sequence). The CDR3 is 15 amino acids. Between the trimmed V and J ends, which lost 1 base and 2 bases, there was a span of 12 bases. Here the CDR3 DNA reads TGCAGTGCTAGAGGGTCTCGGCAGGCCTACAATGAGCAGTTCTTC. It translates to CSARGSRQAYNEQFF.

This clonotype was seen a handful of times. The genes are TRBV6-5 and TRBJ1-1; TRBD1 matches 10 bases. This CDR3 is built from 18 residues. V lost 0 bases, J lost 0 bases, and 7 bases stayed unmatched. Germline V lookup: CDR1 MNHEY, CDR2 SVGAGI. In nucleotides, the CDR3 is TGTGCCAGCAGTTACTCCAGGACAGGGGGGAGTATGAACACTGAAGCTTTCTTT. It encodes CASSYSRTGGSMNTEAFF.

This clonotype showed up just a few times. The chain combines TRBV12-3 or TRBV12-4 with TRBJ1-2; 10 bases map to TRBD1. J gave up 4 bases and V 5 bases, and 7 bases lay outside the gene matches. The CDR3 spans 15 residues. The CDR3, as DNA: TGTGCCAGCAGTCCCCAGACAGGGGGCGGCTATGGCTACACCTTC. This codes for CASSPQTGGGYGYTF.

In its sample, this clonotype was seen a few times. V usage is TRBV15 and J usage is TRBJ1-5; D not certain. Per the germline V gene, CDR1 is LNHNV and CDR2 is YYDKDF (reference sequence). The CDR3 runs to 15 residues. V lost 4 bases and J lost 1, with 11 bases in between. CDR3 loop: CATSTTLASNQPQHF. The CDR3 nucleotides read TGTGCCACCAGCACTACCTTGGCGAGCAATCAGCCCCAGCATTTT.

This rearrangement joins TRBV19 to TRBJ1-5; D gene unclear. Looked up from germline, CDR1 is LNHDA and CDR2 is SQIVND (reference sequence). The CDR3 has 14 amino acids. Trimming cost V 5 bases and J 5 bases, with 13 bases left between them. The CDR3 region is CASSLALTDQPQHF. CDR3 in DNA: TGTGCCAGTAGTCTGGCCCTAACAGATCAGCCCCAGCATTTT. Looking up the rest from reference TRBV19 and TRBJ1-5 gives the full variable domain: DGGITQSPKYLFRKEGQNVTLSCEQNLNHDAMYWYRQDPGQGLRLIYYSQIVNDFQKGDIAEGYSVSREKKESFPLTVTSAQKNPTAFYLCASSLALTDQPQHFGDGTRLSIL.

At least ten counts were recorded for this clonotype. The V call is TRBV4-1, the J call TRBJ2-2; D is possibly TRBD1 (6 bases). Germline V gene sequence: CDR1 MGHRA, CDR2 YSYEKL. The length of the CDR3 is 13 residues. Trimming cost V 8 bases and J 1 base, with 8 bases left between them. The CDR3 region is CASGGQNTGELFF. The CDR3 DNA sequence: TGCGCCAGCGGGGGACAGAACACCGGGGAGCTGTTTTTT.

The chain is built from TRBV20-1 and TRBJ2-7; D uncertain. V lost 0 bases, J lost 2 bases, and 8 bases lay in between. The CDR3 runs to 13 residues. CDR1 DFQATT and CDR2 SNEGSKA come from the germline V gene (reference sequence). CDR3 nucleotides: TGCAGTGCTAGAGATGCCCGGGCCTACGAGCAGTACTTC. This codes for CSARDARAYEQYF.

This clonotype was recorded many times. The V call is TRBV7-2, the J call TRBJ2-1; no clear D gene. This CDR3 contains 15 residues. The germline V gene encodes CDR1 SGHTA and CDR2 FQGNSA. The germline V and J ends were trimmed by 6 bases and 0 bases, with 12 bases remaining between them. The CDR3 DNA reads TGTGCCAGCAGTTCCCGGCCAAGCTCCTACAATGAGCAGTTCTTC. Its translation: CASSSRPSSYNEQFF.

This clonotype was found a few times. The chain joins TRBV2 to TRBJ2-1; 8 nucleotides line up with TRBD1. The trim removed 4 bases at V and 5 bases at J, leaving 4 bases unmatched. Germline V lookup: CDR1 SNHLY, CDR2 FYNNEI. The CDR3 has 14 amino acids. In nucleotides, the CDR3 is TGTGCCAGCAGTGTCCAGGGGGCCCACAATGAGCAGTTCTTC. Protein sequence: CASSVQGAHNEQFF.

This chain joins TRBV12-3 or TRBV12-4 and TRBJ1-6; no definite D call. The CDR3 sequence is 15 residues long. V was clipped by 7 bases and J by 7 bases, with 17 bases between them. The CDR3, as DNA: TGTGCCAGCACAACCCAACGCAGGAGGAATTCACCCCTCCACTTT. Its translation is CASTTQRRRNSPLHF.

Many counts were recorded for this clonotype. The chain employs TRBV9 and TRBJ2-1, with TRBD2 matching 11 bases. The germline V gene has CDR1 SGDLS and CDR2 YYNGEE. The CDR3 contains 15 residues. V lost 2 bases, J lost 7 bases, and 5 bases stayed unmatched. The CDR3: CASSVASGGLNEQFF. The CDR3 bases are TGTGCCAGCAGCGTGGCTAGCGGGGGGTTAAATGAGCAGTTCTTC.

This clonotype has just a few counts. The chain links TRBV4-2 to TRBJ1-1; the D is unclear. The ends were cut back, 3 bases at V and 5 bases at J, with 10 bases in the middle. The CDR3 spans 13 residues. Germline V gene lookup returns CDR1 LGHNA and CDR2 YNFKEQ. The CDR3 loop reads CASSQWTGTEAFF. CDR3 nucleotide sequence: TGTGCCAGCAGCCAGTGGACGGGGACTGAAGCTTTCTTT.

This clonotype was seen more than once but under ten times. The chain carries TRBV27 and TRBJ1-2; D gene ambiguous. The germline CDR1 and CDR2 sequences are MNHEY and SMNVEV (reference sequence). This CDR3 is 14 amino acids long. V was pared by 2 bases and J by 4 bases, with 11 bases between. CDR3 loop: CASSLKSGGYGYTF. The CDR3 nucleotides read TGTGCCAGCAGTTTAAAGTCTGGAGGCTATGGCTACACCTTC.

This clonotype was detected only a few times. J is TRBJ2-7 and V is TRBV4-3; D perhaps matches TRBD2 (6 bases). Germline CDR1 reads LGHNA; CDR2 reads YSLEER. V lost 0 bases to trimming and J lost 3 bases, with 9 bases between them. CDR3 length: 14 amino acids. The CDR3 loop is CASSQDWGVYEQYF. CDR3 bases: TGCGCCAGCAGCCAAGACTGGGGGGTCTACGAGCAGTACTTC.